The TCR beta chain described here comes from a study of T cell responses to AZD1222 COVID-19 vaccine. The CDR3 runs 12 residues. J was trimmed by 10 bases and V by 2 bases; bases with no gene match: 2. Germline V gene sequence: CDR1 SGHAT, CDR2 FQNNGV. Data came from immunoSEQ multiplex PCR; TCRdb stores just in-frame clones and leaves some out. This sample has 45,000 to 60,000 clones, with 89% found just once. The sequence was collected from an adult in good health. The chain uses TRBV11-2 and TRBJ2-1, with 7 bases identical to TRBD2. The sample was peripheral blood, taken on day 0 of AZD1222 vaccination. The DNA of the CDR3 is TGTGCCAGCAGCTTATGGGACTACGAGCAGTTCTTC. Its translation is CASSLWDYEQFF.